This TCR beta chain comes out of a study of blood T cell repertoires in COVID-19. About the research overall: Specimens from acute and convalescent COVID-19 originated in the United States, Italy and Spain.

Germline V lookup: CDR1 MGHRA, CDR2 YSYEKL. V lost 1 base, J lost 5 bases, and 11 bases lay in between. The CDR3 is 14 amino acids. Some clones are missing from TCRdb's copy, which holds only in-frame ones; the method was immunoSEQ multiplex PCR. The sample yields 390,000 or so clones, 70% to 90% seen once. This receptor was obtained from a woman under 40 with active or convalescent COVID-19. V usage is TRBV4-1 and J usage is TRBJ2-5; D gene uncertain. Specimen: peripheral blood. The CDR3 here is CASSQGAPAETQYF. The CDR3 nucleotides are TGCGCCAGCAGCCAAGGAGCCCCAGCGGAGACCCAGTACTTC.